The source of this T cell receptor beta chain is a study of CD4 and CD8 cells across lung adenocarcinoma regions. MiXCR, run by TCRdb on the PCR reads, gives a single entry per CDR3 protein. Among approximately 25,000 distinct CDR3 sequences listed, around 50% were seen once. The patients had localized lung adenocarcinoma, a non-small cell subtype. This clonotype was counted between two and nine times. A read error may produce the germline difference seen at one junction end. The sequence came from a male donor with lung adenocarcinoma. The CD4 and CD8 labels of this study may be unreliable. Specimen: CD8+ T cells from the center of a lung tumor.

The CDR3 DNA is TGTGCCAGCCGTGACCAAGATACCCAGTACTTT. Translating it yields CASRDQDTQYF. This chain links TRBV27 with TRBJ2-3; unclear D gene. In germline, CDR1 is MNHEY, CDR2 SMNVEV (reference sequence). The CDR3 has 11 residues.